The clone carrying this T cell receptor (beta chain) rates as medium-sized. Its cognate antigen is unknown. This specimen comes from a study of Graves' ophthalmopathy and Graves' hyperthyroidism. General study points: Most expanded thyroid clonotypes above 0.001 frequency also appeared in blood.

RNA transcripts provided the template for amplifying TCR beta CDR3 regions. Scientists carried out first-round RT-PCR using HTBI primers and then a second-round multiplex PCR. TCRdb fed the multiplex PCR reads into MiXCR, producing one record per CDR3 protein. The sample consists of some 15,000 distinct CDR3 sequences, approximately 48% of them appearing once. The V end lost 6 bases, the J end lost 9 bases, and 12 bases lay between the germline ends. CDR3 length equals 12 residues. Orbital computed tomography, thyroid ultrasound, TRAb, serum thyroxine and clinical symptoms formed the basis of diagnosis. Sampling over 8 ml of fresh peripheral blood provided the PBMCs.

Sequenced input: peripheral blood. The V gene is TRBV12-3 or TRBV12-4, the J gene TRBJ2-1; no clear D gene. This sequence originates from a woman younger than 45 with Graves' ophthalmopathy. As DNA, the CDR3 is TGTGCCAGCAGCACCTTAGTCTTTGAGCAGTTCTTC. It specifies CASSTLVFEQFF.